The 26 T cell receptor beta chains given below trace back to one sample, sequenced in a study of OX40 agonist ivuxolimab in advanced cancers. Sequencing used immunoSEQ multiplex PCR; TCRdb keeps in-frame clones, though not all of them. The table records roughly 71,000 clones, 80% to 90% of them present only once. The input for sequencing was CD4+ or CD8+ T cells sorted from blood, taken in a trial of the OX40 agonist ivuxolimab. The receptors were gathered from an adult with an advanced solid tumor such as melanoma, head and neck, liver or kidney cancer.

This clone was counted between two and nine times. V is TRBV7-2 and J is TRBJ1-3; TRBD1 matches at 7 bases. Per germline, CDR1 SGHTA and CDR2 FQGNSA. Trimming removed 5 bases from V and 6 bases from J; junction bases left unmatched: 13. The CDR3 has 16 amino acids. The chain's CDR3 is CASSPPDRQNSNTIYF. DNA for the CDR3: TGTGCCAGCAGCCCACCGGACAGGCAGAACTCAAACACCATATATTTT. Based on the CDR3 plus reference TRBV7-2 and TRBJ1-3, the full variable domain is GAGVSQSPSNKVTEKGKDVELRCDPISGHTALYWYRQSLGQGLEFLIYFQGNSAPDKSGLPSDRFSAERTGGSVSTLTIQRTQQEDSAVYLCASSPPDRQNSNTIYFGEGSWLTVV.

The rearrangement links TRBV25-1 to TRBJ2-3; 8 bases line up with TRBD2. The trim removed 6 bases at V and 6 bases at J, leaving 11 bases unmatched. CDR3 length: 15 residues. Per the germline V gene, CDR1 is MGHDK and CDR2 is SYGVNS. The CDR3 loop is CASRESGRGPDTQYF. In nucleotides, the CDR3 is TGTGCCAGCAGGGAGAGCGGGAGAGGCCCCGATACGCAGTATTTT. The whole variable domain, filled in from reference TRBV25-1 and TRBJ2-3, reads EADIYQTPRYLVIGTGKKITLECSQTMGHDKMYWYQQDPGMELHLIHYSYGVNSTEKGDLSSESTVSRIRTEHFPLTLESARPSHTSQYLCASRESGRGPDTQYFGPGTRLTVL.

The V and J genes are TRBV27 and TRBJ1-5, with 11 bases identical to TRBD1. Germline V CDR1 and CDR2: MNHEY, SMNVEV (reference sequence). V lost 5 bases, J lost 1 base, and 4 bases stayed unmatched. The CDR3 covers 16 residues. The CDR3: CASSGQGAWSNQPQHF. In nucleotides, the CDR3 is TGTGCCAGCAGTGGACAGGGGGCTTGGAGCAATCAGCCCCAGCATTTT.

The chain employs TRBV7-2 and TRBJ1-1, with a weak D call TRBD1 (6 bases). V lost 4 bases, J lost 5 bases, and 14 bases lay in between. The CDR3 extends over 14 amino acids. Germline V gives CDR1 SGHTA, CDR2 FQGNSA. In DNA form, the CDR3 reads TGTGCCAGCAGCTCCAGGGGAGGGGGAACTGAAGCTTTCTTT. Amino acid sequence: CASSSRGGGTEAFF.

The J gene is TRBJ1-2, the V gene TRBV6-5; the D gene is possibly TRBD1 (5 bases). The V end lost 5 bases, the J end lost 3 bases, and 7 bases lay between the germline ends. Germline CDR1 is MNHEY and CDR2 is SVGAGI. The CDR3 runs 12 residues. In DNA form, the CDR3 reads TGTGCCAGCAGTACAGGAGACTATGGCTACACCTTC. Residues: CASSTGDYGYTF.

This rearrangement joins TRBV19 to TRBJ1-5; D remains ambiguous. Germline CDR1 reads LNHDA; CDR2 reads SQIVND (reference sequence). This CDR3 is built from 16 residues. Between the trimmed V and J ends, which lost 3 bases and 0 bases, there was a span of 12 bases. As DNA, the CDR3 is TGTGCCAGTAGTATTCCGGGCCCCCATAGCAATCAGCCCCAGCATTTT. Translating it yields CASSIPGPHSNQPQHF.

The chain couples TRBV27 to TRBJ2-7, with unresolved D. V lost 4 bases and J 9 bases, leaving 28 bases between the germline ends. This CDR3 is built from 17 residues. Germline CDR1 and CDR2: MNHEY and SMNVEV (reference sequence). The CDR3 loop is CASSSPQNLHPGVGQYF. DNA for the CDR3: TGTGCCAGCAGTTCGCCCCAGAACCTCCACCCTGGGGTGGGGCAGTACTTC.

The chain joins TRBV5-8 to TRBJ2-6; no clear D gene. CDR3 size: 15 residues. V lost 3 bases and J 6 bases, leaving 13 bases between the germline ends. Germline-derived CDR1 and CDR2 are SGHTS and YDEGEE. The CDR3 sequence is CASSSQLNKANVLTF. CDR3 coding DNA: TGTGCCAGCAGCTCTCAACTAAATAAGGCCAACGTCCTGACTTTC.

V is TRBV28 and J is TRBJ1-1, with TRBD1 matching 11 bases. Germline V lookup: CDR1 MDHEN, CDR2 SYDVKM. The CDR3 length is 17 residues. J lost 4 bases, V lost 3 bases, and 10 bases had no gene match. CDR3 sequence: CASSFFGQGAVFTEAFF. The CDR3 DNA sequence: TGTGCCAGCAGTTTTTTTGGACAGGGGGCTGTGTTCACTGAAGCTTTCTTT.

The J gene is TRBJ2-7, the V gene TRBV28; D remains unclear. The germline gives CDR1 MDHEN, CDR2 SYDVKM. The CDR3 length is 12 residues. Trimming took off 10 bases at V and 7 bases at J, with 17 bases between the two ends. The CDR3 loop is CATMSNLGEQYF. CDR3 sequence (DNA): TGTGCCACCATGTCAAACCTGGGGGAGCAGTACTTC.

The chain is built from TRBV27 and TRBJ2-5; 10 bases line up with TRBD1. The J call may not be correct, given that the DNA end is closer to TRBJ2-7. The CDR3 runs 15 residues. Germline V CDR1 and CDR2: MNHEY, SMNVEV (reference sequence). CDR3 bases: TGTGCCAGCAAAAAGAACCGGGACAGGGGCGGCGAGCAGTACTTC. Residues: CASKKNRDRGGEQYF.

The chain employs TRBV4-1 and TRBJ2-5; 9 bases align to TRBD2. The CDR3 has 17 residues. Germline V gene sequence: CDR1 MGHRA, CDR2 YSYEKL. Trimming took 0 bases from V and 2 from J; bases not matched to a gene: 7. The DNA for the CDR3 is TGCGCCAGCAGCCAAGAGGAGAGGCTAGCGGGACAAGAGACCCAGTACTTC. Translating gives CASSQEERLAGQETQYF.

The V call is TRBV30, the J call TRBJ2-2; 7 bases are shared with TRBD2. J was trimmed by 1 base and V by 2 bases; bases with no gene match: 7. The CDR3 loop spans 16 amino acids. Germline assignment: CDR1 GTSNPN and CDR2 SVGIG (reference sequence). The CDR3 sequence: CAWSPGGLMNTGELFF. DNA of the CDR3: TGTGCCTGGAGTCCGGGGGGACTCATGAACACCGGGGAGCTGTTTTTT.

The chain uses TRBV19 and TRBJ2-2; D possibly corresponds to TRBD1 (6 bases). This CDR3 is built from 14 residues. Looked up from germline, CDR1 is LNHDA and CDR2 is SQIVND (reference sequence). V lost 4 bases, J lost 5 bases, and 11 bases lay in between. The CDR3 sequence is CASSTPRGTGELFF. As DNA, the CDR3 is TGTGCCAGTAGTACACCCAGGGGTACCGGGGAGCTGTTTTTT.

V and J are TRBV9 and TRBJ1-3; D is ambiguous. The CDR3 runs 16 residues. The V end lost 0 bases, the J end lost 0 bases, and 10 bases lay between the germline ends. CDR1 and CDR2 from the germline V gene are SGDLS and YYNGEE. In DNA form, the CDR3 reads TGTGCCAGCAGCGTAGGGCCACGGAGCTCTGGAAACACCATATATTTT. Translated: CASSVGPRSSGNTIYF.

This chain uses TRBV5-8 with TRBJ1-5, with 7 bases fitting TRBD1. The length of the CDR3 is 14 residues. The germline V gene encodes CDR1 SGHTS and CDR2 YDEGEE. J was trimmed by 3 bases and V by 3 bases; bases with no gene match: 3. CDR3 coding DNA: TGTGCCAGCAGCTCGACAGGGATCAATCAGCCCCAGCATTTT. As protein: CASSSTGINQPQHF.

This clone has ten or more counts. The chain uses TRBV4-2 and TRBJ1-5; TRBD1 is a possible D gene (6 bases). Trimming cost V 0 bases and J 3 bases, with 12 bases left between them. The CDR3 is 16 residues long. The germline V gene has CDR1 LGHNA and CDR2 YNFKEQ. CDR3 nucleotide sequence: TGTGCCAGCAGCCAAGAGGCCTCAGGGGCCAATCAGCCCCAGCATTTT. Residues: CASSQEASGANQPQHF.

The chain has TRBV6-4 and TRBJ2-2; no reliable D call. This CDR3 region has 14 residues. V dropped 9 bases and J dropped 5 bases, with 16 bases sitting between them. CDR1 MRHNA and CDR2 SNTAGT come from the germline V gene. The CDR3 DNA reads TGTGCCAGTAAACCCGGACCACGGACCGGGGAGCTGTTTTTT. Amino acids: CASKPGPRTGELFF.

V and J are TRBV5-4 and TRBJ2-1, with D possibly being TRBD2 (5 bases). The V gene lost 3 bases and the J gene lost 0 bases, with 7 bases spanning the gap. The CDR3 contains 14 residues. The germline V gene has CDR1 SGHNT and CDR2 YYREEE (reference sequence). In DNA, the CDR3 is TGTGCCAGCAGCTACACTAGCTCCTACAATGAGCAGTTCTTC. The encoded protein is CASSYTSSYNEQFF.

Only a few counts were recorded for this clone. The V call is TRBV19, the J call TRBJ2-7, with 11 bases matching TRBD2. Germline loops: CDR1 LNHDA, CDR2 SQIVND (reference sequence). This CDR3 has 14 amino acids. With 4 bases clipped from V and 2 bases from J, the junction kept 1 base outside the gene matches. CDR3 nucleotide sequence: TGTGCCAGTAGTAAGACTAGCGGGGCCTACGAGCAGTACTTC. Its translation: CASSKTSGAYEQYF.

V is TRBV7-7 and J is TRBJ2-1; D may be TRBD2 (6 bases). The V gene's germline CDR1 is SSHAT and CDR2 FNYEAQ (reference sequence). This CDR3 is built from 15 residues. V dropped 1 base and J dropped 8 bases, with 15 bases sitting between them. The DNA for the CDR3 is TGTGCCAGCAGCTTAGAAGCGGGCCCCCCCCATGAGCAGTTCTTC. It codes for CASSLEAGPPHEQFF.

The V gene is TRBV6-1, the J gene TRBJ2-1; 9 bases fit TRBD2. The V gene end was trimmed by 4 bases and the J gene end by 6 bases; junction bases not matched to a gene: 10. This CDR3 spans 16 amino acids. CDR1 is MNHNS and CDR2 is SASEGT in the germline V gene. This CDR3 reads CASSAAPSGRLNEQFF. The CDR3 bases are TGTGCCAGCAGTGCCGCGCCCAGCGGGAGGCTCAATGAGCAGTTCTTC.

The table lists this clone with a count of one. The V gene is TRBV12-5, the J gene TRBJ1-1; D is undetermined. With 1 base removed from V and 4 bases from J, the gap between germline ends came to 1 base. Germline values: CDR1 LGHNT, CDR2 FRNRAP. CDR3 length: 11 amino acids. The CDR3 loop reads CASGLGTEAFF. In DNA, the CDR3 is TGTGCTAGTGGTTTGGGCACTGAAGCTTTCTTT.

Only one count was recorded for this clone. The chain joins TRBV7-9 to TRBJ2-7; TRBD2 aligns across 7 bases. Germline V gene sequence: CDR1 SEHNR, CDR2 FQNEAQ (reference sequence). The CDR3 has 14 residues. V was clipped by 7 bases and J by 3 bases; unmatched bases: 9. DNA of the CDR3: TGTGCCAGCAATATAGCGGGTGGGTTCTACGAGCAGTACTTC. It translates to CASNIAGGFYEQYF.

The chain joins TRBV9 to TRBJ2-1, with TRBD2 identical over 8 bases. Germline CDR1 SGDLS, CDR2 YYNGEE. The CDR3 sequence is 17 residues long. With 0 bases clipped from V and 7 bases from J, the junction kept 12 bases outside the gene matches. The chain's CDR3 is CASSVGLAGLSENEQFF. The CDR3 DNA is TGTGCCAGCAGCGTAGGCTTAGCGGGACTTTCGGAAAATGAGCAGTTCTTC.

This clone is a singleton in its sample. The chain employs TRBV7-9 and TRBJ1-1; D is possibly TRBD1 (6 bases). The length of the CDR3 is 17 residues. Between the trimmed V and J ends, which lost 5 bases and 0 bases, there was a span of 19 bases. Germline V gene lookup returns CDR1 SEHNR and CDR2 FQNEAQ (reference sequence). The CDR3: CASSQSEGAGVNTEAFF. CDR3 sequence (DNA): TGTGCCAGCAGCCAATCCGAGGGCGCAGGGGTGAACACTGAAGCTTTCTTT.